One sample yielded the 5 T cell receptor beta chains listed below, sequenced in a study of T cells in Graves' hyperthyroidism and ophthalmopathy. The TCR beta CDR3 regions underwent amplification using RNA transcripts as the source. The primer set for the first-round RT-PCR of the TCR CDR3 was HTBI. TCRdb itself ran the multiplex PCR reads through MiXCR, one entry per CDR3 protein. The sample has approximately 25,000 distinct CDR3 sequences; less than 45% are singletons. The sequenced sample consisted of blood. The receptors were sampled from a woman aged 25 to 39 with Graves' hyperthyroidism.

This clonotype showed up just once. This chain links TRBV7-9 with TRBJ1-2; D may be TRBD1 (5 bases). Germline V gene data show CDR1 as SEHNR and CDR2 as FQNEAQ (reference sequence). Trimming pared 4 bases from V and 3 bases from J, leaving 9 bases between. This CDR3 is 13 amino acids long. DNA for the CDR3: TGTGCCAGCAGCTCACAGGTGGACTATGGCTACACCTTC. Amino acid sequence: CASSSQVDYGYTF. Drawing the rest from reference TRBV7-9 and TRBJ1-2, the complete variable domain is DTGVSQNPRHKITKRGQNVTFRCDPISEHNRLYWYRQTLGQGPEFLTYFQNEAQLEKSRLLSDRFSAERPKGSFSTLEIQRTEQGDSAMYLCASSSQVDYGYTFGSGTRLTVV.

The V call is TRBV5-1, the J call TRBJ1-1; D might be TRBD1 (5 bases). This CDR3 spans 13 amino acids. Germline V CDR1 and CDR2: SGHRS, YFSETQ. V lost 5 bases and J lost 3, with 11 bases in between. This CDR3 reads CASSRGQDTEAFF. In DNA, the CDR3 is TGCGCCAGCAGTAGGGGCCAGGACACTGAAGCTTTCTTT.

There are a few counts of this clonotype. The rearrangement joins TRBV2 to TRBJ1-6, with TRBD1 matching over 9 bases. CDR3 length: 15 residues. Losses at the gene ends were 7 bases for V and 7 bases for J; bases not matched to a gene: 8. The germline gives CDR1 SNHLY, CDR2 FYNNEI. The CDR3 bases are TGTGCCAGCAAGCAAAGGACAGGGGCGAATTCACCCCTCCACTTT. As protein: CASKQRTGANSPLHF.

This clonotype was detected only once. The DNA of the CDR3 is TGTGCCATCAGTGAAGGCCAGTCAGACGCGCTGTTTTTT. Translating gives CAISEGQSDALFF. The V gene is TRBV10-3, the J gene TRBJ2-2; unclear D gene. CDR1 is ENHRY, CDR2 SYGVKD, per germline. V lost 3 bases and J 13 bases, leaving 15 bases between the germline ends. The CDR3 has 13 amino acids.

The table lists this clonotype with many counts. J is TRBJ1-1 and V is TRBV16; no firm D call. The CDR3 totals 14 residues. V was trimmed by 5 bases and J by 4 bases, leaving 14 bases between them. From germline, CDR1 is KGHSY and CDR2 FQNENV. The CDR3 protein is CASSYGRGFTEAFF. For the CDR3, the DNA is TGTGCCAGCAGCTACGGACGGGGTTTCACTGAAGCTTTCTTT.